This TCR beta chain appears in the sequencing data of a study of CD8+CD57+ T cells in acquired aplastic anemia. General study points: Common to patients and controls were about 31 CD8+ CDR3 sequences.

TCR beta VDJ and CDR3 profiles were obtained from a genomic DNA template. TCRdb re-called the reads with MiXCR, one entry per CDR3 protein. The top ten hold 40% to 50% of the sample, which has about 180,000 distinct CDR3 sequences, roughly 60% seen once. V lost 6 bases, J lost 2 bases, and 7 bases stayed unmatched. Germline CDR1 DFQATT, CDR2 SNEGSKA (reference sequence). This CDR3 is built from 13 residues. This clonotype was seen ten or more times. Its antigen is not known. Patients picked for sequencing had shown CD8+CD57+ cell expansion detected by flow cytometry. Sequencing used sorted CD4+, CD8+, or CD8+CD57+ T cells (not recorded which) from PBMCs. The rearrangement uses TRBV20-1 and TRBJ2-7; the match to TRBD1 covers 7 bases. The receptor was derived from a human donor with aplastic anemia. CDR3 bases: TGCAGTGCCACCGGTGGGACAGCCTACGAGCAGTACTTC. This sequence encodes CSATGGTAYEQYF.